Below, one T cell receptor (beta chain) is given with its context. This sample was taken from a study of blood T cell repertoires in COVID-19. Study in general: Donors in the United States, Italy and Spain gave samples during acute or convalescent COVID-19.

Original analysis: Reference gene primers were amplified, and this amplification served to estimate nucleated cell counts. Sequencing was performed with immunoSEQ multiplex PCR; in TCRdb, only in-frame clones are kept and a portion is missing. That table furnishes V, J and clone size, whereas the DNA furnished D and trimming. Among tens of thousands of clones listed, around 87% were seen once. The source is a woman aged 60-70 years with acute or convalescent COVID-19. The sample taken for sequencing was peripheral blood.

CDR3 sequence reads: CASRGGAGQPQHF. The CDR3 DNA follows: TGTGCCAGCAGGGGAGGGGCCGGTCAGCCCCAGCATTTT. V is TRBV6-5 and J is TRBJ1-5, with D possibly matching TRBD1 (5 bases). The CDR3 contains 13 residues. The V gene's germline CDR1 is MNHEY and CDR2 SVGAGI. Trimming cost V 6 bases and J 6 bases, with 12 bases left between them.